These T cell receptor beta chains were read from a single sample in a study of control samples from healthy donors and cancer patients. The data were produced by immunoSEQ multiplex PCR, yet TCRdb's version contains in-frame clones alone and is incomplete. The sample has tens of thousands of clones, 80% to 90% seen once. The sample consisted of PBMCs. These TCRs come from a man aged 55 to 70 with colorectal cancer. Each CDR3 is given with its conserved first and last residue. A D gene is named only where the DNA matches it firmly. Some rows mark clone size as missing; the rest say once, few, many or name a class of expanded clone.

j_call clone_size v_call d_call cdr3_nt cdr3_aa
TRBJ1-1 . TRBV7-6 . TGTGCCAGCAGCTTAGCGGACGGGGGATACACTGAAGCTTTCTTT CASSLADGGYTEAFF
TRBJ1-3 . TRBV3-1/TRBV3-2 . TGTGCCAGCAGTCCGACGGCTGGAAACACCATATATTTT CASSPTAGNTIYF
TRBJ1-2 . TRBV30 . TGTGCCTGGAGTAGAAGGCAGGGTGGCTCTTATGGCTACACCTTC CAWSRRQGGSYGYTF
TRBJ2-2 once TRBV9 . TGTGCCAGCAGCGTCAGGGACACCGGGGAGCTGTTTTTT CASSVRDTGELFF
TRBJ2-2 . TRBV10-2 TRBD1 TGCGCCACCATAGACAGGGCGGCCGGGGAGCTGTTTTTT CATIDRAAGELFF
TRBJ1-1 . TRBV11-2 . TGTGCCAGCAGCTTAGAGCTTGGCACCCAGAACACTGAAGCTTTCTTT CASSLELGTQNTEAFF
TRBJ1-2 . TRBV12-5 . TGTGCTAGTGGTTTTGGAGGGAATGGCTACACCTTC CASGFGGNGYTF
TRBJ1-2 . TRBV5-6 TRBD1 TGTGCCAGCAGCTTGGTTGTTTTAGGGACAGGGGCCGGCTACACCTTC CASSLVVLGTGAGYTF
TRBJ1-3 . TRBV9 . TGTGCCAGCAGCGCCACAGGACAAGGTGGAAACACCATATATTTT CASSATGQGGNTIYF
TRBJ1-5 . TRBV27 . TGTGCCAGCAGTATGACGGATCAGCCCCAGCATTTT CASSMTDQPQHF
TRBJ1-5 . TRBV5-1 TRBD1 TGCGCCAGCAGACAGGGGCTAAATCAGCCCCAGCATTTT CASRQGLNQPQHF
TRBJ1-5 . TRBV2 . TGTGCCAGCAGTGGAGGCCTATTGGGAAATCAGCCCCAGCATTTT CASSGGLLGNQPQHF
TRBJ2-1 once TRBV12-1 . TGTGCCAGCAGCTTTAAAGGGGCGGGGGAGCAGTTCTTC CASSFKGAGEQFF
TRBJ2-3 . TRBV2 . TGTGCCAGCCGAGCCGGGGGGCGGGGGTTCACAGATACGCAGTATTTT CASRAGGRGFTDTQYF
TRBJ1-2 . TRBV6-5 TRBD1 TGTGCCAGCAGTTACCCAGGGGGGTATGGCTACACCTTC CASSYPGGYGYTF
TRBJ2-5 . TRBV18 . TGTGCCAGCTCACCGGGAGCACCCGAAGAGACCCAGTACTTC CASSPGAPEETQYF
TRBJ2-3 . TRBV10-3 TRBD2 TGTGCCAGCCGGACTAGCGGGCGCACAGATACGCAGTATTTT CASRTSGRTDTQYF
TRBJ2-1 . TRBV7-9 . TGTGCCAGCAGCTTAGTTGGTTTCAATGAGCAGTTCTTC CASSLVGFNEQFF
TRBJ2-4 once TRBV4-3 . TGCGCCAGCAGCCAAGATCCGTTCTCCTTAGCCAAAAACATTCAGTACTTC CASSQDPFSLAKNIQYF
TRBJ1-1 . TRBV6-5 . TGTGCCAGCAGACGGGGGAAGAACACTGAAGCTTTCTTT CASRRGKNTEAFF
TRBJ2-3 . TRBV6-1 TRBD2 TGTGCCAGCAGTGATCATCGGGGGGTAGTCTCAGATACGCAGTATTTT CASSDHRGVVSDTQYF
TRBJ2-7 once TRBV7-9 TRBD1 TGTGCCAGCAGCCCCCCCTGGACAGGGTCCTACGAGCAGTACTTC CASSPPWTGSYEQYF
TRBJ1-1 . TRBV3-1/TRBV3-2 . TGTGCCAGCAGGGACATGAGCACTGAAGCTTTCTTT CASRDMSTEAFF
TRBJ2-4 . TRBV14 . TGTGCCAGCAGCCTTAACAGGGAAAACATTCAGTACTTC CASSLNRENIQYF
TRBJ1-2 few TRBV2 TRBD1 TGTGCCAGCAGCAAGTCCGGGACAGTCGTTAACTATGGCTACACCTTC CASSKSGTVVNYGYTF
TRBJ1-2 . TRBV18 . TGTGCCAGCTCACCGGACAGCTCCTATGGCTACACCTTC CASSPDSSYGYTF
TRBJ1-1 . TRBV12-5 . TGTGCTAGTGGCCCCCAGACAAAGAACACTGAAGCTTTCTTT CASGPQTKNTEAFF
TRBJ1-1 few TRBV2 TRBD1 TGTGCCAGCAGTGAAAGGGGGCAGGGGCAGGGTGAAGCTTTCTTT CASSERGQGQGEAFF
TRBJ1-2 . TRBV15 . TGTGCCACCAGCAGAGATCGGGCGGGAGATGGCTACACCTTC CATSRDRAGDGYTF
TRBJ1-2 few TRBV30 . TGTGCCTGGAGTCTCTGGACAGCTTATGGCTACACCTTC CAWSLWTAYGYTF
TRBJ1-2 . TRBV3-1/TRBV3-2 TRBD1 TGTGCCAGCAGCCCGCCGACAGGGAAGGTGGATGGCTACACCTTC CASSPPTGKVDGYTF
TRBJ1-2 . TRBV6-6 . TGTGCCAGCATTGATCAGGGGCGCGGCTATGGCTACACCTTC CASIDQGRGYGYTF
TRBJ1-2 . TRBV4-1 . TGCGCCAGCAGCCAACGGCAGGAGGCCTATGGCTACACCTTC CASSQRQEAYGYTF
TRBJ1-6 . TRBV11-2 . TGTGCCAGCAGCTTAGGAACAGGGCGTTCACCCCTCCACTTT CASSLGTGRSPLHF
TRBJ2-1 . TRBV28 TRBD2 TGTGCCATGGCTAGCGGGGGTGGCACTGAGCAGTTCTTC CAMASGGGTEQFF
TRBJ1-2 . TRBV3-1/TRBV3-2 . TGTGCCAGCAGCCCCGGAGTTTATGGCTACACCTTC CASSPGVYGYTF
TRBJ1-4 . TRBV5-4 . TGTGCCAGCAGCTCCCGGGGCGTCGTCGAAAAACTGTTTTTT CASSSRGVVEKLFF
TRBJ2-3 . TRBV5-1 TRBD1 TGCGCCAGCTCGCCTGGACAGGCTGGCACAGATACGCAGTATTTT CASSPGQAGTDTQYF
TRBJ1-1 . TRBV5-4 TRBD1 TGTGCCAGCAGCCGACAGGGAGACATGAACACTGAAGCTTTCTTT CASSRQGDMNTEAFF
TRBJ2-4 . TRBV7-2 . TGTGCCAGCAGCTTAAACGACAGCCCCAGAAACATTCAGTACTTC CASSLNDSPRNIQYF
TRBJ1-2 . TRBV12-3/TRBV12-4 TRBD1 TGTGCCAGCAGTAGACAGGGTCGGTCTGGCTACACCTTC CASSRQGRSGYTF
TRBJ2-5 . TRBV5-6 . TGTGCCAGCAGTTTCCCTGGACTGGGGCGGGAGACCCAGTACTTC CASSFPGLGRETQYF
TRBJ2-4 once TRBV6-5 . TGTGCCAGCACCCTCGGGGACATTCAGTACTTC CASTLGDIQYF
TRBJ1-1 few TRBV30 . TGTGCCTGGAGTAGGGACCAAGCTTTCTTT CAWSRDQAFF
TRBJ1-6 . TRBV20-1 . TGCAGTGCTAGTTTGCAGGCGACTAATTCACCCCTCCACTTT CSASLQATNSPLHF
TRBJ1-5 . TRBV2 . TGTGCCAGCCACCGAGGAAGGGGTAGCAATCAGCCCCAGCATTTT CASHRGRGSNQPQHF